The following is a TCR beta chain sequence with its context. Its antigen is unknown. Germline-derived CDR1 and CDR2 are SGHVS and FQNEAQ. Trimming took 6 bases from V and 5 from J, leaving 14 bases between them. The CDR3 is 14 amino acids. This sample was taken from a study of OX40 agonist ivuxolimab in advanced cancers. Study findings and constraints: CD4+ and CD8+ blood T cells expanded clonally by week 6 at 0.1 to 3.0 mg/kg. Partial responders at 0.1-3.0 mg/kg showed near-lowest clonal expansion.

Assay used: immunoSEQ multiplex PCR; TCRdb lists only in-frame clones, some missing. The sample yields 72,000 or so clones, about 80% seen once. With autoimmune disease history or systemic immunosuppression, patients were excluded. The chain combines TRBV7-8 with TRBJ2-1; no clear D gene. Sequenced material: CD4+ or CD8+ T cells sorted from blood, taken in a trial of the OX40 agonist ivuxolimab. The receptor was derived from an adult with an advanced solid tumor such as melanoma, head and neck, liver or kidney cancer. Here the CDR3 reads CASSPTTLHNEQFF. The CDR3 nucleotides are TGTGCCAGCAGTCCCACGACACTTCACAATGAGCAGTTCTTC.